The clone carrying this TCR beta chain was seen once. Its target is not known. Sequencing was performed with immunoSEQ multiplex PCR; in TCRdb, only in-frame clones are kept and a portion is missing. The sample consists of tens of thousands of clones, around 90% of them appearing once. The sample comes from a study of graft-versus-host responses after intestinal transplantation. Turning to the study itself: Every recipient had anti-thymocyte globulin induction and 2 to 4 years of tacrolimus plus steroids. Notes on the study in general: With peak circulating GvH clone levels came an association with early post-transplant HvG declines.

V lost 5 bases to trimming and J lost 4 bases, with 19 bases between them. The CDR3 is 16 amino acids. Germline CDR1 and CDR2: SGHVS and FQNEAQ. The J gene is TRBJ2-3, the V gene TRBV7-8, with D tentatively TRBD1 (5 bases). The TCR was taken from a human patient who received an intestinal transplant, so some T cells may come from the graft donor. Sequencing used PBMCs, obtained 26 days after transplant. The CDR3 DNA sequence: TGTGCCAGCAGCCTCCAGGGCGCCACCCTGGCAGATACGCAGTATTTT. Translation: CASSLQGATLADTQYF. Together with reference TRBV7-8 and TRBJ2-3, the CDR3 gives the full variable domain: GAGVSQSPRYKVAKRGQDVALRCDPISGHVSLFWYQQALGQGPEFLTYFQNEAQLDKSGLPSDRFFAERPEGSVSTLKIQRTQQEDSAVYLCASSLQGATLADTQYFGPGTRLTVL.